This T cell receptor beta chain derives from a study of read filtering for tumor transcriptome and immune sequencing. A remark on this clonotype: This CDR3 fails to terminate in the conserved phenylalanine or tryptophan, so it likely reflects a read error.

From about 400 ng of RNA, a library with molecular barcoded alpha/delta and beta/gamma adaptors was made. In TCRdb, the reads were re-called with MiXCR into one record per CDR3 protein. This table holds about 62,000 distinct CDR3 sequences, around 20% found once. The CDR3 consists of 15 residues. The V end was cut by 4 bases, the J end by 4 bases, with 12 bases between. CDR1 is SGHDT and CDR2 is YYEEEE in the germline V gene. The chain is built from TRBV5-6 and TRBJ2-6; D is uncertain. This clonotype was sampled from a donor older than 35 with multiple myeloma. The specimen sequenced was a population of CD138-negative cells sorted from bone marrow. The CDR3 region has the DNA TGTGCCAGCAGCGTCAGCATCTCCGGGGCCAACGTCCTGACTTCC. Its protein is CASSVSISGANVLTS.